The clone carrying this T cell receptor (beta chain) was observed many times. The antigen remains unidentified. TCRdb re-called the 5' RACE reads through MiXCR, storing one row per CDR3 protein. The sample carries some 630,000 distinct CDR3 sequences, around 7.4% recorded once. CDR3 length: 15 residues. Trimming at V came to 3 bases and at J to 5 bases, leaving 6 bases not matched to a gene. The data originate from a study of identical twins. Overall study findings and caveats: Its conclusions, products of cross-sectional statistical analysis, did not come from following the same donors.

These sequences were also reported in another study, on yellow fever vaccine responses in identical twins.

The chain has TRBV12-3 or TRBV12-4 and TRBJ1-5; 8 positions match TRBD1. Sequencing was carried out using PBMCs. The origin of this receptor is a woman younger than 30 in good health. The CDR3 loop reads CASSFGDRNDQPQHF. DNA for the CDR3: TGTGCCAGCAGTTTTGGGGACAGGAACGATCAGCCCCAGCATTTT.